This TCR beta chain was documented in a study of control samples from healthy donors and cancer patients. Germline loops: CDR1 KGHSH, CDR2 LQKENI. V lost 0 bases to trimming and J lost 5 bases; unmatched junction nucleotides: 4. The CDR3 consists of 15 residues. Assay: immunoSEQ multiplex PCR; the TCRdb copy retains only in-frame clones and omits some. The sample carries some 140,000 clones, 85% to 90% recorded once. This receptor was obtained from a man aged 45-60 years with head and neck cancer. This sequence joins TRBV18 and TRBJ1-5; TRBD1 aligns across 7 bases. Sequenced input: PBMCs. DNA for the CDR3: TGTGCCAGCTCACCACCGACCAGGGGGGATCAGCCCCAGCATTTT. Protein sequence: CASSPPTRGDQPQHF.